This TCR beta chain was identified during a study of T cells in Graves' hyperthyroidism and ophthalmopathy. Overall study findings and caveats: The blood repertoire included most of the expanded thyroid clonotypes above 0.001.

RNA transcripts served as the template for amplifying TCR beta CDR3 regions. The TCR CDR3 first-round RT-PCR relied on the HTBI primer set. A single record per CDR3 protein comes from TCRdb applying MiXCR to the multiplex PCR reads. The table has approximately 570,000 distinct CDR3 sequences, 15% to 20% seen once; the top ten hold 45% to 50%. Uncontrolled infection, other autoimmune disease, pregnancy or lactation excluded patients. Fresh 10 ml peripheral blood yielded PBMCs. A note on this clonotype: Its target is unknown.

The germline V gene encodes CDR1 MNHEY and CDR2 SVGEGT. V was shortened by 2 bases and J by 0 bases, with 5 bases between the two germline ends. The CDR3 runs to 15 residues. Specimen: blood. This receptor was identified in a middle-aged man with Graves' ophthalmopathy. The chain carries TRBV6-2 or TRBV6-3 and TRBJ2-6, with D perhaps matching TRBD1 (5 bases). Here the CDR3 DNA reads TGTGCCAGCAGTTACGACAGCTCTGGGGCCAACGTCCTGACTTTC. The encoded protein is CASSYDSSGANVLTF.